Sequencing of this T cell receptor (beta chain) was carried out in a study of identical twins. Germline V lookup: CDR1 LNHNV, CDR2 YYDKDF (reference sequence). The CDR3 totals 15 residues. V was cut by 3 bases and J by 0 bases, with 12 bases left in between. Carrying unique molecular identifiers, the cDNA also gained a universal primer site through template switching. In TCRdb, the 5' RACE reads were re-called with MiXCR into one record per CDR3 protein. Altogether 1,800,000 or so distinct CDR3 sequences are present, under 35% being singletons, with the ten largest covering over 0.25%. Comments on this clonotype: The antigen is undetermined.

The donors were all healthy and Caucasian. Points from the study as a whole: Compared with unrelated sharing, twin-shared out-of-frame alpha sequences had more low-probability sequences. Conclusions were based on cross-sectional statistical analysis, without following the same donors.

The J gene is TRBJ2-7, the V gene TRBV15; a weak D match, TRBD2 (6 bases). Material for sequencing was cord blood. This TCR was sampled from a newborn girl in good health. CDR3 protein: CATSSRLGYSYEQYF. DNA for the CDR3: TGTGCCACCAGCAGCCGACTAGGATACTCCTACGAGCAGTACTTC.